Sequencing of this TCR beta chain was carried out in a study of blood T cell repertoires in COVID-19. The overall study: Sources were T cells, B-cell-depleted T cells, or PBMCs; the material itself was cDNA or gDNA.

With V trimmed by 0 bases and J by 3 bases, 5 bases remained unmatched. CDR3 length: 16 residues. Germline CDR1 is LNHNV and CDR2 is YYDKDF (reference sequence). Measured with immunoSEQ multiplex PCR; TCRdb has only the in-frame clones, and not every one. The sample includes approximately 27,000 clones, roughly 88% of them seen just once. This clonotype originated in a woman between 45 and 65 years old with active COVID-19. The chain employs TRBV15 and TRBJ2-1, with 7 bases identical to TRBD2. The sequencing input was peripheral blood. The DNA of the CDR3 is TGTGCCACCAGCAGAGAAATTGCTAGCGGCTACAATGAGCAGTTCTTC. Translating gives CATSREIASGYNEQFF.